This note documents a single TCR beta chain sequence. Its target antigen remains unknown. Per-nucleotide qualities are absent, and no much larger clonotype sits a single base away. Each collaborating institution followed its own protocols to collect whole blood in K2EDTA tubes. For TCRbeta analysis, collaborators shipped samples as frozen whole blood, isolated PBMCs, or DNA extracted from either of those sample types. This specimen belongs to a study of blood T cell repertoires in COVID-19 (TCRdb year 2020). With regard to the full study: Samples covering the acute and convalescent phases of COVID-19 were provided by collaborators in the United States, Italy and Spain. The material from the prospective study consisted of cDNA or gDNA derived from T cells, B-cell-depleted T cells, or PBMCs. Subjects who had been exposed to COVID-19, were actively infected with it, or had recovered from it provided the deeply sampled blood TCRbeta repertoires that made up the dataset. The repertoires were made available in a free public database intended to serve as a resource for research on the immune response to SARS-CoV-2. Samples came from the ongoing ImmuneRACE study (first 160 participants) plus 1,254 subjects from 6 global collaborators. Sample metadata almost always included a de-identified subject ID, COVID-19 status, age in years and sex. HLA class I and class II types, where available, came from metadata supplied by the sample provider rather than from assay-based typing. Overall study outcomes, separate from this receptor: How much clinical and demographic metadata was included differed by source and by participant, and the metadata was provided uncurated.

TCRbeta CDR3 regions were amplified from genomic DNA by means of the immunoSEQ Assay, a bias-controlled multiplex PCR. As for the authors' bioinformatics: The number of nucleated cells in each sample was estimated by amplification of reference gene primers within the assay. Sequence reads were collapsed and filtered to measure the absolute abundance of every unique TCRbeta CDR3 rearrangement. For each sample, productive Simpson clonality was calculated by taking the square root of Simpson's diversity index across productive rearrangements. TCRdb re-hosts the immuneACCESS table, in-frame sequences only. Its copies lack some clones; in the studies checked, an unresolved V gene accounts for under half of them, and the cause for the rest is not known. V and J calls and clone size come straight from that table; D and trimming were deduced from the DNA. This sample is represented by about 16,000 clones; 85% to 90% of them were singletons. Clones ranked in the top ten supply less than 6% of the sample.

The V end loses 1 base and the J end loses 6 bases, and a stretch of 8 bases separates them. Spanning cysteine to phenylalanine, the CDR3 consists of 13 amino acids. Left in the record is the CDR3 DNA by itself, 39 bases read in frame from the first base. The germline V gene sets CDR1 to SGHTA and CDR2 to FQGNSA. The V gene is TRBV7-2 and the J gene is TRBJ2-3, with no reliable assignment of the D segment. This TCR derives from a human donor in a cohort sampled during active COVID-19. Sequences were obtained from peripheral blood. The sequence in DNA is TGTGCCAGCAGCTTAGAATTGGAGGATACGCAGTATTTT. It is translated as CASSLELEDTQYF. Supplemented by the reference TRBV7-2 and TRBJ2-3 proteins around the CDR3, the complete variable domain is GAGVSQSPSNKVTEKGKDVELRCDPISGHTALYWYRQSLGQGLEFLIYFQGNSAPDKSGLPSDRFSAERTGGSVSTLTIQRTQQEDSAVYLCASSLELEDTQYFGPGTRLTVL.